The T cell receptor beta chain described here comes from a study of blood T cell repertoires in COVID-19. Turning to the study itself: The United States, Italy and Spain were the sources of the acute and convalescent COVID-19 samples. The analysed material was cDNA or gDNA that came from T cells, B-cell-depleted T cells, or PBMCs.

This CDR3 contains 16 residues. CDR1 is MDHEN and CDR2 is SYDVKM in the germline V gene. Deletions cut 6 bases from V and 4 bases from J, with 16 bases between. Authors' methods: Nucleated cell counts were estimated from reference gene primer amplification. Profiled with immunoSEQ multiplex PCR; TCRdb holds only in-frame clones, not every one. That table supplies the V and J calls and clone size; D and trimming were determined from the DNA. This sample has under 400,000 clones, with almost 90% found just once. This TCR derives from a man aged 18 to 29 with active or convalescent COVID-19. Sequenced sample: peripheral blood. The V call is TRBV28, the J call TRBJ1-6; TRBD1 is a possible D gene (5 bases). For the CDR3, the DNA is TGTGCCAGCAGCGCACGCGGGGGGGGGTATAATTCACCCCTCCACTTT. Protein: CASSARGGGYNSPLHF.